These 24 T cell receptor beta chains were all obtained from the same sample, sequenced in a study of blood T cell repertoires in COVID-19. Sequencing was performed with immunoSEQ multiplex PCR; in TCRdb, only in-frame clones are kept and a portion is missing. Of about 14,000 clones detected, approximately 91% appear once; the ten largest clones hold roughly 15%. Source material: peripheral blood. The source of these receptors is a human donor in a cohort sampled during active COVID-19.

This clone was detected once. The V gene is TRBV6-6, the J gene TRBJ1-6; TRBD1 agrees at 8 bases. V shed 5 bases and J 4 bases; nucleotides not matched to a gene: 7. The CDR3 is 16 amino acids. Germline-derived CDR1 and CDR2 are MNHNY and SVGAGI (reference sequence). Written as DNA, the CDR3 is TGTGCCAGCAGTCGCACCAGACAGGGGTATAATTCACCCCTCCACTTT. It encodes CASSRTRQGYNSPLHF.

The chain combines TRBV6-2 or TRBV6-3 with TRBJ1-5, with 9 nucleotides matching TRBD1. Trimming at V came to 5 bases and at J to 0 bases, leaving 11 bases not matched to a gene. CDR1 and CDR2 (germline): MNHEY, SVGEGT. The CDR3 is 18 residues long. Here the CDR3 DNA reads TGTGCCAGCAGTCCCTACGCCCGGGACAGGGATAGCAATCAGCCCCAGCATTTT. Amino acid sequence: CASSPYARDRDSNQPQHF.

The chain is built from TRBV5-1 and TRBJ1-2, with 9 bases fitting TRBD1. From germline, CDR1 is SGHRS and CDR2 YFSETQ. The CDR3 length is 17 residues. Germline trimming cut 0 bases from V and 0 bases from J; bases unmatched to any gene: 6. CDR3 in DNA: TGCGCCAGCAGCTTGGCCACCGGGACAGGGTCTAACTATGGCTACACCTTC. This sequence encodes CASSLATGTGSNYGYTF.

The rearrangement links TRBV28 to TRBJ2-1; TRBD2 matches at 8 bases. Germline trimming cut 5 bases from V and 3 bases from J; bases unmatched to any gene: 12. The length of the CDR3 is 17 residues. The germline V gene encodes CDR1 MDHEN and CDR2 SYDVKM. CDR3 loop: CASSPTSAGGGYNEQFF. The CDR3 DNA follows: TGTGCCAGCAGTCCTACGTCTGCGGGAGGTGGCTACAATGAGCAGTTCTTC.

This chain connects TRBV6-2 or TRBV6-3 to TRBJ2-7; D perhaps matches TRBD2 (6 bases). The CDR3 loop spans 17 amino acids. CDR1 and CDR2 (germline): MNHEY, SVGEGT. V was cut by 0 bases and J by 3 bases, with 18 bases left in between. CDR3 nucleotide sequence: TGTGCCAGCAGTTACTCGATGGACCGACTAGGAGACTACGAGCAGTACTTC. Translation: CASSYSMDRLGDYEQYF.

The chain has TRBV2 and TRBJ1-2; a possible D gene is TRBD1 (5 bases). Germline CDR1 SNHLY, CDR2 FYNNEI. V lost 3 bases and J lost 4, with 9 bases in between. The CDR3 is 13 residues long. CDR3 amino acids: CASSEGQSYGYTF. The CDR3 coding sequence is TGTGCCAGCAGTGAGGGGCAGTCCTATGGCTACACCTTC. Looking up the rest from reference TRBV2 and TRBJ1-2 gives the full variable domain: EPEVTQTPSHQVTQMGQEVILRCVPISNHLYFYWYRQILGQKVEFLVSFYNNEISEKSEIFDDQFSVERPDGSNFTLKIRSTKLEDSAMYFCASSEGQSYGYTFGSGTRLTVV.

V gene TRBV12-3 or TRBV12-4 combines with J gene TRBJ2-7; 8 bases line up with TRBD1. The CDR3 is made up of 13 amino acids. V was pared by 5 bases and J by 6 bases, with 6 bases of the junction left unmatched. The CDR3 nucleotides read TGTGCCAGCAGTACAGGACAGGGATCCGAGCAGTACTTC. Protein sequence: CASSTGQGSEQYF.

This clone turned up a few times. The chain links TRBV7-9 to TRBJ1-6; 10 nucleotides align to TRBD1. Germline lookup yields CDR1 SEHNR and CDR2 FQNEAQ (reference sequence). J was trimmed by 10 bases and V by 6 bases; bases with no gene match: 9. The CDR3 is 15 residues long. For the CDR3, the DNA is TGTGCCAGCAGTCGACAGGGGGCCACCAAATCACCCCTCCACTTT. Amino acids: CASSRQGATKSPLHF.

This chain connects TRBV6-1 to TRBJ1-5; a weak D match, TRBD1 (5 bases). There are 14 residues in the CDR3. Per germline, CDR1 MNHNS and CDR2 SASEGT. V lost 2 bases and J 2 bases, leaving 7 bases between the germline ends. CDR3 loop: CASSEWGGNQPQHF. The CDR3 DNA is TGTGCCAGCAGTGAATGGGGCGGCAATCAGCCCCAGCATTTT.

On this clone: Distinct nucleotide sequences in the sample also encode this CDR3. The chain recombines TRBV5-1 with TRBJ2-7; D is perhaps TRBD2 (5 bases). CDR1 SGHRS and CDR2 YFSETQ come from the germline V gene. This CDR3 has 17 amino acids. V was cut by 3 bases and J by 4 bases, with 23 bases left in between. The CDR3 is CASSWAPTGVAGYEQYF. In DNA, the CDR3 is TGCGCCAGCAGCTGGGCCCCGACCGGGGTCGCCGGGTACGAGCAGTACTTC.

The rearrangement links TRBV2 to TRBJ2-1, with D perhaps matching TRBD2 (6 bases). Germline values: CDR1 SNHLY, CDR2 FYNNEI. Trimming removed 11 bases from V and 6 bases from J, with 14 bases in between. The CDR3 consists of 12 residues. For the CDR3, the DNA is TGTGCCGGACGGGAGTCTCGCAATGAGCAGTTCTTC. It is translated as CAGRESRNEQFF. The entire variable domain, with the rest obtained from reference TRBV2 and TRBJ2-1, is as follows: EPEVTQTPSHQVTQMGQEVILRCVPISNHLYFYWYRQILGQKVEFLVSFYNNEISEKSEIFDDQFSVERPDGSNFTLKIRSTKLEDSAMYFCAGRESRNEQFFGPGTRLTVL.

V is TRBV2 and J is TRBJ1-5; the D is unclear. From germline, CDR1 is SNHLY and CDR2 FYNNEI. The CDR3 is made up of 14 amino acids. Trimming removed 2 bases from V and 0 bases from J, with 5 bases in between. The CDR3 region has the DNA TGTGCCAGCAGTGAACAGTCTAGCAATCAGCCCCAGCATTTT. It translates to CASSEQSSNQPQHF.

This rearrangement joins TRBV7-2 to TRBJ2-7, with D perhaps matching TRBD2 (6 bases). The V gene lost 7 bases and the J gene lost 6 bases, with 19 bases spanning the gap. Germline loops: CDR1 SGHTA, CDR2 FQGNSA. The CDR3 sequence is 14 residues long. The CDR3 bases are TGTGCCAGCACGGACGGGGGACGCCCCCTCGAGCAGTACTTC. This encodes CASTDGGRPLEQYF.

The chain has TRBV23-1 and TRBJ2-2, with TRBD2 matching over 7 bases. TRBV23-1 is an open reading frame, and its role is uncertain. This CDR3 is built from 14 residues. The CDR3, as DNA: TGCCCTCCAGGGCGGGGGAGGTGTCCCGGGGAGCTGTTTTTT. Its translation is CPPGRGRCPGELFF.

This chain uses TRBV7-2 with TRBJ2-7; the match to TRBD1 covers 10 bases. The junction had 1 base not matched to a gene; V was cut back by 1 base and J by 4 bases. The CDR3 has 14 amino acids. Germline CDR1 reads SGHTA; CDR2 reads FQGNSA. DNA for the CDR3: TGTGCCAGCAGCTTAGGACAGGGGGCTTACGAGCAGTACTTC. This codes for CASSLGQGAYEQYF.

This rearrangement joins TRBV5-6 to TRBJ2-7, with D perhaps matching TRBD2 (7 bases). Germline-derived CDR1 and CDR2 are SGHDT and YYEEEE. The CDR3 length is 15 residues. Trimming removed 3 bases at V and 0 bases at J, with 13 bases between. The CDR3 loop reads CASSWGGRGSYEQYF. Written as DNA, the CDR3 is TGTGCCAGCAGCTGGGGGGGCCGTGGCTCCTACGAGCAGTACTTC.

Here the CDR3 reads CASSFQGGSTDTQYF. DNA for the CDR3: TGTGCCAGTAGTTTCCAGGGTGGTAGCACAGATACGCAGTATTTT. The chain combines TRBV19 with TRBJ2-3, with D maybe TRBD1 (5 bases). Trimming stripped 5 bases from V and 0 bases from J, with 12 bases between. Germline loops: CDR1 LNHDA, CDR2 SQIVND (reference sequence). The CDR3 covers 15 residues. The whole variable domain, remainder taken from reference TRBV19 and TRBJ2-3, is DGGITQSPKYLFRKEGQNVTLSCEQNLNHDAMYWYRQDPGQGLRLIYYSQIVNDFQKGDIAEGYSVSREKKESFPLTVTSAQKNPTAFYLCASSFQGGSTDTQYFGPGTRLTVL.

This clone was recorded once. This chain connects TRBV7-8 to TRBJ2-7; 10 nucleotides match TRBD2. The length of the CDR3 is 15 residues. Trimming at V came to 2 bases and at J to 6 bases, leaving 7 bases not matched to a gene. Germline CDR1 and CDR2: SGHVS and FQNEAQ. This chain's CDR3 is CASSLSPSGSGEQYF. DNA of the CDR3: TGTGCCAGCAGCTTAAGTCCTAGCGGGAGTGGCGAGCAGTACTTC. Combining the CDR3 with reference TRBV7-8 and TRBJ2-7 gives the whole variable domain GAGVSQSPRYKVAKRGQDVALRCDPISGHVSLFWYQQALGQGPEFLTYFQNEAQLDKSGLPSDRFFAERPEGSVSTLKIQRTQQEDSAVYLCASSLSPSGSGEQYFGPGTRLTVT.

This chain uses TRBV7-9 with TRBJ1-1, with D possibly matching TRBD1 (5 bases). CDR1 is SEHNR and CDR2 is FQNEAQ in the germline V gene (reference sequence). There are 15 residues in the CDR3. Trimming took off 5 bases at V and 3 bases at J, with 16 bases between the two ends. CDR3 DNA sequence: TGTGCCAGCAGCATCCCAGGGAGGCAGGACACTGAAGCTTTCTTT. Encoded protein: CASSIPGRQDTEAFF. Together with reference TRBV7-9 and TRBJ1-1, the CDR3 gives the full variable domain: DTGVSQNPRHKITKRGQNVTFRCDPISEHNRLYWYRQTLGQGPEFLTYFQNEAQLEKSRLLSDRFSAERPKGSFSTLEIQRTEQGDSAMYLCASSIPGRQDTEAFFGQGTRLTVV.

The chain has TRBV25-1 and TRBJ1-1; tentatively, D is TRBD1 (5 bases). Germline V gene data show CDR1 as MGHDK and CDR2 as SYGVNS. The CDR3 is 13 residues long. V was trimmed by 4 bases and J by 4 bases, leaving 10 bases between them. As DNA, the CDR3 is TGTGCCAGCAGTGCGGAGGGGCTCACTGAAGCTTTCTTT. Its protein product is CASSAEGLTEAFF.

V is TRBV29-1 and J is TRBJ1-2; D is uncertain. The CDR3 is 14 amino acids. Trimming took off 0 bases at V and 2 bases at J, with 10 bases between the two ends. Germline V lookup: CDR1 SQVTM, CDR2 ANQGSEA. CDR3 coding DNA: TGCAGCGTTGAAGATCGGACGGGAAACTATGGCTACACCTTC. This translates into CSVEDRTGNYGYTF.

J is TRBJ1-3 and V is TRBV2; TRBD1 aligns across 7 bases. CDR3 length: 14 residues. V lost 5 bases and J lost 5; bases outside the gene matches: 6. CDR1 is SNHLY, CDR2 FYNNEI, per germline. CDR3 region: CASSRQGNRNTIYF. The CDR3 DNA is TGTGCCAGCAGTAGACAGGGTAATCGAAACACCATATATTTT.

The chain joins TRBV10-1 to TRBJ2-7; 7 nucleotides match TRBD2. J was trimmed by 3 bases and V by 6 bases; bases with no gene match: 5. The CDR3 extends over 13 amino acids. CDR1 is WNHNN, CDR2 SYGVQD, per germline (reference sequence). The CDR3 nucleotides read TGCGCCAGCAGATCCGGGACTAACTACGAGCAGTACTTC. Protein product: CASRSGTNYEQYF.

The CDR3 is CASSLTSVSYNEQFF. In nucleotides, the CDR3 is TGCGCCAGCAGCCTGACTAGCGTCTCCTACAATGAGCAGTTCTTC. This chain connects TRBV5-1 to TRBJ2-1; TRBD2 agrees at 8 bases. The CDR3 sequence is 15 residues long. The germline V gene has CDR1 SGHRS and CDR2 YFSETQ. Trimming took 4 bases from V and 0 from J; bases not matched to a gene: 3.